These 19 T cell receptor beta chains share one sample of origin, sequenced in a study of cytomegalovirus exposure and HLA in healthy donors. Both 60 Vbeta primers and 13 Jbeta primers went into the PCR. Using immunoSEQ multiplex PCR, the repertoire was profiled, and TCRdb retains in-frame clones only, with some absent. The data hold 200,000 to 250,000 clones, with over 70% observed a single time. Sequences were obtained from PBMCs. The receptors shown here come from a boy between 2 and 15 years old in good health and CMV-seronegative.

The V and J genes are TRBV6-1 and TRBJ1-4; 8 bases map to TRBD1. Germline V gene data show CDR1 as MNHNS and CDR2 as SASEGT. V lost 5 bases, J lost 8 bases, and 7 bases stayed unmatched. This CDR3 is built from 14 residues. The CDR3 sequence is CASSQDRVGEKLFF. Here the CDR3 DNA reads TGTGCCAGCAGTCAGGACAGGGTTGGCGAAAAACTGTTTTTT.

The chain combines TRBV9 with TRBJ2-7; D gene unclear. The germline V and J ends were trimmed by 0 bases and 3 bases, with 13 bases remaining between them. Germline V gives CDR1 SGDLS, CDR2 YYNGEE. The CDR3 is made up of 15 amino acids. CDR3 in amino acids: CASSVDQATYYEQYF. CDR3 in DNA: TGTGCCAGCAGCGTAGATCAGGCCACCTACTACGAGCAGTACTTC.

The chain links TRBV29-1 to TRBJ2-7, with 9 positions matching TRBD1. The length of the CDR3 is 15 residues. J was trimmed by 1 base and V by 5 bases; bases with no gene match: 9. CDR1 is SQVTM, CDR2 ANQGSEA, per germline. CDR3 nucleotide sequence: TGCAGCGTTATTTGGGGGGACAGGGTGTCCTACGAGCAGTACTTC. This sequence encodes CSVIWGDRVSYEQYF.

J is TRBJ2-6 and V is TRBV4-1, with D possibly being TRBD1 (5 bases). Trimming cost V 3 bases and J 0 bases, with 12 bases left between them. The CDR3 length is 17 residues. The germline gives CDR1 MGHRA, CDR2 YSYEKL. DNA of the CDR3: TGCGCCAGCAGCCAGGTCGACAGCCCCTCTGGGGCCAACGTCCTGACTTTC. This sequence encodes CASSQVDSPSGANVLTF.

CDR3 sequence: CASSSGSGNTIYF. DNA for the CDR3: TGTGCCAGCAGTTCCGGCTCTGGAAACACCATATATTTT. The chain couples TRBV6-1 to TRBJ1-3; D remains unclear. Germline lookup yields CDR1 MNHNS and CDR2 SASEGT. The V and J ends lost 5 bases and 0 bases respectively, with 5 bases between them. The CDR3 covers 13 residues.

This chain connects TRBV6-1 to TRBJ2-5; no clear D gene. This CDR3 spans 15 amino acids. Germline CDR1 MNHNS, CDR2 SASEGT. V lost 2 bases, J lost 2 bases, and 12 bases lay in between. The DNA for the CDR3 is TGTGCCAGCAGTGAATCCCCTGGCAGGCAAGAGACCCAGTACTTC. Protein product: CASSESPGRQETQYF.

This clone was counted once. J is TRBJ2-1 and V is TRBV5-6, with 7 nucleotides matching TRBD2. Losses at the gene ends were 0 bases for V and 4 bases for J; bases not matched to a gene: 4. The CDR3 length is 15 residues. Germline CDR1 is SGHDT and CDR2 is YYEEEE. The CDR3 DNA reads as TGTGCCAGCAGCTTGGCGGCTAGCGGTTACAATGAGCAGTTCTTC. Translating it yields CASSLAASGYNEQFF.

The chain is built from TRBV18 and TRBJ2-7, with 13 bases fitting TRBD2. After removal of 3 bases from V and 4 bases from J, the junction contained 3 bases not matched to a gene. CDR3 length: 15 residues. Germline V lookup: CDR1 KGHSH, CDR2 LQKENI. The CDR3 region is CASSPGGLAGYEQYF. The CDR3 coding sequence is TGTGCCAGCTCACCGGGGGGACTAGCGGGATACGAGCAGTACTTC. Supplemented by reference TRBV18 and TRBJ2-7, the full variable domain reads NAGVMQNPRHLVRRRGQEARLRCSPMKGHSHVYWYRQLPEEGLKFMVYLQKENIIDESGMPKERFSAEFPKEGPSILRIQQVVRGDSAAYFCASSPGGLAGYEQYFGPGTRLTVT.

The rearrangement links TRBV2 to TRBJ1-1; D uncertain. The CDR3 consists of 15 residues. Germline V gene data show CDR1 as SNHLY and CDR2 as FYNNEI. V lost 1 base, J lost 5 bases, and 14 bases lay in between. CDR3 sequence reads: CASSEVQEGLTEAFF. CDR3 DNA: TGTGCCAGCAGTGAAGTACAAGAGGGATTAACTGAAGCTTTCTTT.

This sequence joins TRBV29-1 and TRBJ2-7; 7 nucleotides agree with TRBD2. Germline V gives CDR1 SQVTM, CDR2 ANQGSEA. This CDR3 has 12 residues. The junction had 4 bases not matched to a gene; V was cut back by 6 bases and J by 2 bases. The CDR3 nucleotides read TGCAGCGTCGAGACTAGCCCCTACGAGCAGTACTTC. Amino acid sequence: CSVETSPYEQYF.

The J gene is TRBJ2-2, the V gene TRBV5-1, with 7 bases matching TRBD1. Germline lookup yields CDR1 SGHRS and CDR2 YFSETQ. This CDR3 has 15 amino acids. Trimming took 4 bases from V and 2 from J; bases not matched to a gene: 5. CDR3 coding DNA: TGCGCCAGCAGCCTAGACAGGGTAAACACCGGGGAGCTGTTTTTT. This gives the protein CASSLDRVNTGELFF.

The CDR3 spells CASSISAGDYSYNEQFF. The CDR3 nucleotides read TGTGCCAGTAGTATATCGGCGGGCGACTATTCCTACAATGAGCAGTTCTTC. The chain is built from TRBV19 and TRBJ2-1, with D perhaps matching TRBD2 (5 bases). Trimming took off 2 bases at V and 1 base at J, with 15 bases between the two ends. This CDR3 has 17 amino acids. Germline CDR1 is LNHDA and CDR2 is SQIVND (reference sequence).

This clone came up once. The chain combines TRBV7-9 with TRBJ2-7; 10 bases agree with TRBD1. J lost 6 bases, V lost 4 bases, and 6 bases had no gene match. This CDR3 has 14 amino acids. Germline CDR1 and CDR2: SEHNR and FQNEAQ (reference sequence). The CDR3 spells CASSWGQGPGEQYF. The DNA for the CDR3 is TGTGCCAGCAGCTGGGGACAGGGGCCGGGCGAGCAGTACTTC.

This chain links TRBV11-2 with TRBJ2-7; D perhaps matches TRBD1 (5 bases). CDR1 and CDR2 (germline): SGHAT, FQNNGV. There are 15 residues in the CDR3. Trimming stripped 5 bases from V and 4 bases from J, with 18 bases between. The CDR3 bases are TGTGCCAGCAGCCCGATCACTGGGGCCGGATACGAGCAGTACTTC. Amino acids: CASSPITGAGYEQYF.

V usage is TRBV27 and J usage is TRBJ1-1, with D possibly TRBD1 on 5 matching bases. V was trimmed by 5 bases and J by 3 bases, leaving 10 bases between them. The CDR3 has 13 amino acids. Germline V gene lookup returns CDR1 MNHEY and CDR2 SMNVEV (reference sequence). CDR3 in DNA: TGTGCCAGCAGTCCCTCGGGGGACACTGAAGCTTTCTTT. As protein: CASSPSGDTEAFF.

The chain employs TRBV6-5 and TRBJ2-5; weak D call: TRBD2 (6 bases). V lost 5 bases to trimming and J lost 5 bases, with 18 bases between them. Germline values: CDR1 MNHEY, CDR2 SVGAGI. CDR3 length: 15 residues. CDR3 residues: CASSHDGGEVETQYF. The CDR3 DNA sequence: TGTGCCAGCAGTCACGACGGGGGAGAAGTGGAGACCCAGTACTTC.

V gene TRBV11-1 combines with J gene TRBJ2-5, with D tentatively TRBD2 (5 bases). Germline CDR1 and CDR2: SGHAT and FQDESV (reference sequence). The CDR3 runs to 13 residues. Trimming took 5 bases from V and 2 from J, leaving 9 bases between them. This CDR3 is CASSPSGQETQYF. The CDR3 coding sequence is TGTGCCAGCAGCCCCTCGGGGCAAGAGACCCAGTACTTC.

The chain recombines TRBV4-1 with TRBJ2-5; 8 bases agree with TRBD2. The CDR3 length is 16 residues. Germline V gene data show CDR1 as MGHRA and CDR2 as YSYEKL. V trimming: 0 bases; J trimming: 5 bases; junction bases outside the gene matches: 8. In DNA, the CDR3 is TGCGCCAGCAGCCAAGATCCGGGAGGGAGTGGCGAGACCCAGTACTTC. It is translated as CASSQDPGGSGETQYF.

CDR3 region: CASSVSGADGADTQYF. The CDR3 nucleotides are TGTGCCAGCAGCGTTAGCGGGGCGGACGGAGCAGATACGCAGTATTTT. The rearrangement links TRBV7-2 to TRBJ2-3; 8 nucleotides align to TRBD2. The J segment lost 4 bases and the V segment lost 5 bases, leaving 11 bases of the junction unmatched. Germline V gene sequence: CDR1 SGHTA, CDR2 FQGNSA. The CDR3 sequence is 16 residues long. Based on the CDR3 plus reference TRBV7-2 and TRBJ2-3, the full variable domain is GAGVSQSPSNKVTEKGKDVELRCDPISGHTALYWYRQSLGQGLEFLIYFQGNSAPDKSGLPSDRFSAERTGGSVSTLTIQRTQQEDSAVYLCASSVSGADGADTQYFGPGTRLTVL.